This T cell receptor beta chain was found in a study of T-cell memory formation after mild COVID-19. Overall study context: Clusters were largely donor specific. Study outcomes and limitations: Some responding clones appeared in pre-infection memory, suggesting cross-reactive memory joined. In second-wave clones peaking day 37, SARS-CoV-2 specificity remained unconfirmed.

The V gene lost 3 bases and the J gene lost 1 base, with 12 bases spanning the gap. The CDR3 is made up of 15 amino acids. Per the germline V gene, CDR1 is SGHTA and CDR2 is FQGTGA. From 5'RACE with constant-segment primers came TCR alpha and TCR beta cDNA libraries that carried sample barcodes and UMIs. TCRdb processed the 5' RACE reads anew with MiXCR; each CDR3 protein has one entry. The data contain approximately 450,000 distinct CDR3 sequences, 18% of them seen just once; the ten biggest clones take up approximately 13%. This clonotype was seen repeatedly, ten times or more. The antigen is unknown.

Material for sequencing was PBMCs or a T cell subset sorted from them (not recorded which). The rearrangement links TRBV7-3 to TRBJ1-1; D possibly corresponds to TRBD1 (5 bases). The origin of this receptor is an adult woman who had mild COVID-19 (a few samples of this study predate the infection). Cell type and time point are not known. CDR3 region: CASSLTDLGNTEAFF. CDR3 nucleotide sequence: TGTGCCAGCAGCTTGACAGATCTTGGGAACACTGAAGCTTTCTTT.